Listed below are T cell receptor beta chains from one sample, sequenced in a study of siplizumab effects on memory and regulatory T cells. Clones were sequenced by immunoSEQ multiplex PCR, and TCRdb holds only the in-frame ones, with some missing. Altogether some 64,000 clones are present, 79% being singletons, with the ten largest covering over 0.4%. The sample was memory CD4+ T cells sorted from blood. Receptor source: a human donor in good health. The CDR3 runs from the conserved cysteine through the conserved F or W. A row's size may be missing; if present it is once, few, many or a size class.

clone_size,cdr3_length,j_call,v_call,cdr3_aa
-,13,-,TRBV5-1,CASSFLQGYEQYF
-,16,TRBJ1-2,TRBV29-1,CSVEEGQGRGRGGYTF
once,15,TRBJ2-3,TRBV2,CASSYRGPRTDTQYF
-,11,TRBJ1-1,TRBV5-4,CASSLQAEAFF
-,15,TRBJ2-1,TRBV28,CASSFRDRVANEQFF
-,11,TRBJ2-5,TRBV20-1,CSADGRETQYF
-,15,TRBJ1-2,TRBV6-1,CASREYEGPHYGYTF
-,17,TRBJ1-1,TRBV23-1,CASSQPRVKSRTNEAFF
-,17,TRBJ2-7,TRBV10-3,CAISERRTGAFVGEQYF
-,16,TRBJ2-5,TRBV5-1,CASSLAGTGTRETQYF
-,15,TRBJ2-5,TRBV6-1,CASSEGDWGQETQYF
-,17,TRBJ1-1,TRBV6-1,CASSEGRWTGVNTEAFF
few,16,TRBJ2-7,TRBV6-6,CASSFPGQVASYEQYF
once,15,TRBJ1-1,TRBV5-1,CASSLENRGTTEAFF
-,15,TRBJ2-1,TRBV7-6,CASSLVSSGVNEQFF
-,14,TRBJ2-3,TRBV10-3,CAIRSGESTDTQYF
-,14,TRBJ1-3,TRBV5-1,CASYNTVSINTIYF
-,13,TRBJ2-5,TRBV6-5,CASSVRGLETQYF
-,15,TRBJ1-1,TRBV19,CASSEQGSRNTEAFF
once,13,TRBJ2-5,TRBV7-2,CASSLDGAKTQYF
-,16,TRBJ1-3,TRBV30,CAWSLTGLFGGNTIYF
-,12,TRBJ2-2,TRBV7-7,CASSGKWGELFF
few,15,TRBJ1-5,TRBV19,CASRPGIVNNQPQHF
-,15,TRBJ2-3,TRBV6-4,CASSDSSGGTDTQYF
once,16,TRBJ2-2,TRBV5-5,CASSLGAVGPTGELFF
once,15,TRBJ2-6,TRBV2,CASKAAHSGANVLTF
-,14,TRBJ2-7,TRBV13,CASSKRPQVYEQYF
-,15,TRBJ1-1,TRBV7-8,CASSLALGVNTEAFF
-,15,TRBJ1-1,TRBV2,CASSDRQFMNTEAFF
medium-sized,13,TRBJ2-1,TRBV7-6,CASSSPPFNEQFF
-,15,TRBJ2-5,TRBV27,CASSLWPPGRETQYF
-,14,TRBJ1-6,TRBV6-5,CASSLQGGNSPLHF
-,15,TRBJ1-6,TRBV10-3,CAISPGQGRDSPLHF
once,16,TRBJ1-2,TRBV27,CASSFTRQGGNYGYTF
-,13,TRBJ1-2,TRBV7-2,CASRGDRSYGYTF
-,17,TRBJ2-6,TRBV11-2,CASSHRTGGTGANVLTF
-,15,TRBJ2-6,TRBV29-1,CSVTGPLSGANVLTF
-,14,TRBJ2-2,TRBV25-1,CASSEVRKTGELFF
-,16,TRBJ1-2,TRBV4-3,CASSQAPFPGDYGYTF
-,14,TRBJ2-2,TRBV6-5,CASSLQGVPGELFF